Presented here are 30 T cell receptor beta chains from one specimen sequenced in a study of blood T cells in healthy people across ages (dated by TCRdb to about 2015). The method behind the library was 5' RACE. The second PCR ran for roughly 7 to 11 cycles and used a J-beta primer mix along with a sample-barcoded 5' primer. TCRdb applied fastp at Q25 and MiXCR to the public reads, then kept only in-frame beta chains. Every CDR3 protein is listed once, alongside the most common genes and DNA of its rows. For this sample there are around 1,800,000 distinct CDR3 sequences; about two fifths appear just once. The top ten constitute 23% of the sample. The material sequenced was blood. Receptor source: a human donor in good health.

This clonotype was seen a single time. This sequence joins TRBV7-9 and TRBJ2-1; TRBD2 is a possible D gene (5 bases). The germline V gene has CDR1 SEHNR and CDR2 FQNEAQ (reference sequence). Trimming took 0 bases from V and 10 from J, leaving 13 bases between them. The length of the CDR3 is 14 residues. CDR3: CASSLARGFGEQFF. The CDR3 bases are TGTGCCAGCAGCTTAGCGCGCGGGTTCGGGGAGCAGTTCTTC.

The genes are TRBV14 and TRBJ1-2; no reliable D call. In germline, CDR1 is SGHDN, CDR2 FVKESK. This CDR3 region has 13 residues. Trimming stripped 4 bases from V and 7 bases from J, with 13 bases between. DNA for the CDR3: TGTGCCAGCAGCCGAGGAAGAGACCTTGGCTACACCTTC. Translating it yields CASSRGRDLGYTF.

This clonotype came up a few times. The chain carries TRBV5-1 and TRBJ1-2; D is unresolved. Trimming cost V 0 bases and J 5 bases, with 14 bases left between them. The germline V gene has CDR1 SGHRS and CDR2 YFSETQ. This CDR3 has 15 residues. The CDR3 loop is CASSLGSGAQYGYTF. The CDR3 DNA reads as TGCGCCAGCAGCTTGGGATCGGGAGCTCAATATGGCTACACCTTC.

The CDR3 loop is CATSDWGRQGNEQYF. The CDR3 nucleotides read TGTGCCACCAGTGATTGGGGAAGACAGGGGAACGAGCAGTACTTC. The chain recombines TRBV24-1 with TRBJ2-7, with TRBD1 identical over 8 bases. There are 15 residues in the CDR3. V was pared by 2 bases and J by 5 bases, with 7 bases of the junction left unmatched. CDR1 and CDR2 (germline): KGHDR, SFDVKD.

This clonotype has more than one count but fewer than ten. The rearrangement joins TRBV5-1 to TRBJ2-7; tentatively, D is TRBD2 (6 bases). This CDR3 is built from 15 residues. Per the germline V gene, CDR1 is SGHRS and CDR2 is YFSETQ. The V end lost 0 bases, the J end lost 4 bases, and 14 bases lay between the germline ends. The CDR3 coding sequence is TGCGCCAGCAGCTTGGGGGACTCCGGACTATACGAGCAGTACTTC. As protein: CASSLGDSGLYEQYF.

This clonotype has only a few counts. The chain employs TRBV7-6 and TRBJ2-1; 12 bases line up with TRBD2. The trim removed 2 bases at V and 7 bases at J, leaving 9 bases unmatched. Germline V gene lookup returns CDR1 SGHVS and CDR2 FNYEAQ. The CDR3 loop spans 17 amino acids. The CDR3 here is CASSLRLAGEGRNEQFF. The DNA of the CDR3 is TGTGCCAGCAGCTTACGACTAGCGGGGGAGGGTAGGAATGAGCAGTTCTTC.

The table lists this clonotype with a few counts. V is TRBV15 and J is TRBJ2-7; D perhaps matches TRBD1 (5 bases). This CDR3 has 15 residues. With 0 bases removed from V and 3 bases from J, the gap between germline ends came to 12 bases. Germline loops: CDR1 LNHNV, CDR2 YYDKDF (reference sequence). The CDR3 sequence is CATSRDLSGNYEQYF. The CDR3 region has the DNA TGTGCCACCAGCAGAGATCTTTCAGGGAACTACGAGCAGTACTTC. The whole variable domain, remainder taken from reference TRBV15 and TRBJ2-7, is DAMVIQNPRYQVTQFGKPVTLSCSQTLNHNVMYWYQQKSSQAPKLLFHYYDKDFNNEADTPDNFQSRRPNTSFCFLDIRSPGLGDTAMYLCATSRDLSGNYEQYFGPGTRLTVT.

The chain couples TRBV7-9 to TRBJ2-7; D is possibly TRBD2 (6 bases). V was pared by 4 bases and J by 2 bases, with 15 bases between. Germline CDR1 SEHNR, CDR2 FQNEAQ (reference sequence). This CDR3 comprises 15 residues. The CDR3 here is CASSSAVTGAYEQYF. In DNA form, the CDR3 reads TGTGCCAGCAGCTCCGCGGTGACGGGAGCCTACGAGCAGTACTTC.

Regarding this clonotype: A much larger clone lies one base from this, so it may be a read error. The rearrangement joins TRBV20-1 to TRBJ2-4, with 7 bases aligning to TRBD1. The DNA end lines up better with TRBJ2-7; the J call may be wrong. Germline CDR1 reads DFQATT; CDR2 reads SNEGSKA (reference sequence). CDR3 length: 15 amino acids. This CDR3 reads CSANWGTEASYEQYF. The CDR3 DNA is TGCAGTGCTAATTGGGGGACAGAGGCCTCCTACGAGCAGTACTTC.

This clonotype was seen repeatedly, ten times or more. The genes are TRBV29-1 and TRBJ2-7, with 8 bases matching TRBD1. The V segment lost 6 bases and the J segment 0 bases; nucleotides outside the gene matches: 4. This CDR3 is 13 amino acids long. Germline lookup yields CDR1 SQVTM and CDR2 ANQGSEA. For the CDR3, the DNA is TGCAGCGTGAGGACAGGGCTCTCCTACGAGCAGTACTTC. This sequence encodes CSVRTGLSYEQYF.

This clonotype has just a few counts. V is TRBV4-1 and J is TRBJ1-2; 7 positions agree with TRBD1. The CDR3 has 18 amino acids. V lost 6 bases to trimming and J lost 8 bases; unmatched junction nucleotides: 24. Germline V lookup: CDR1 MGHRA, CDR2 YSYEKL. The CDR3 loop is CASRLVGGQSDGGNGYTF. The DNA for the CDR3 is TGCGCCAGCAGGTTGGTAGGGGGACAGTCAGATGGAGGGAACGGCTACACCTTC.

J is TRBJ1-2 and V is TRBV4-3; no firm D call. Per the germline V gene, CDR1 is LGHNA and CDR2 is YSLEER. The CDR3 covers 15 residues. With 0 bases removed from V and 7 bases from J, the gap between germline ends came to 15 bases. In nucleotides, the CDR3 is TGCGCCAGCAGCCAAGATAATGACGGGTCCGGTGGCTACACCTTC. Translation: CASSQDNDGSGGYTF.

This clonotype was observed a handful of times. This chain joins TRBV4-2 and TRBJ2-7; the D gene is possibly TRBD2 (6 bases). Trimming pared 0 bases from V and 0 bases from J, leaving 12 bases between. There are 16 residues in the CDR3. CDR1 is LGHNA and CDR2 is YNFKEQ in the germline V gene. CDR3 in DNA: TGTGCCAGCAGCCAAGATTGGCTAGCGAGCTCCTACGAGCAGTACTTC. Translated, it gives CASSQDWLASSYEQYF.

The chain combines TRBV7-2 with TRBJ1-6, with D unresolved. Germline V lookup: CDR1 SGHTA, CDR2 FQGNSA. This CDR3 is built from 18 residues. Trimming removed 4 bases from V and 0 bases from J, with 16 bases in between. CDR3 in amino acids: CASSSEPPTSSYNSPLHF. The CDR3 DNA reads as TGTGCCAGCAGCTCCGAACCCCCGACAAGCTCCTATAATTCACCCCTCCACTTT.

This sequence joins TRBV7-8 and TRBJ2-1, with D possibly matching TRBD2 (6 bases). V lost 0 bases and J lost 0, with 15 bases in between. The CDR3 extends over 18 amino acids. The V gene's germline CDR1 is SGHVS and CDR2 FQNEAQ. CDR3 sequence: CASSLAVIGGSSYNEQFF. The CDR3 DNA sequence: TGTGCCAGCAGCTTAGCGGTAATCGGGGGTAGCTCCTACAATGAGCAGTTCTTC.

There are a few counts of this clonotype. The chain uses TRBV7-9 and TRBJ2-1, with 7 bases fitting TRBD1. Per germline, CDR1 SEHNR and CDR2 FQNEAQ (reference sequence). J was trimmed by 1 base and V by 7 bases; bases with no gene match: 4. CDR3 length: 14 amino acids. The CDR3: CASNEGASYNEQFF. Written as DNA, the CDR3 is TGTGCCAGCAACGAGGGGGCTTCCTACAATGAGCAGTTCTTC.

In nucleotides, the CDR3 is TGTGCCAGCAGCGCAGGACTAGCGGGGGTCCCTCAAGAGACCCAGTACTTC. Protein sequence: CASSAGLAGVPQETQYF. The rearrangement links TRBV9 to TRBJ2-4; 13 bases align to TRBD2. The J call may be wrong; the DNA end is better matched by TRBJ2-5. The CDR3 has 17 amino acids. CDR1 SGDLS and CDR2 YYNGEE come from the germline V gene.

The chain carries TRBV4-2 and TRBJ1-2, with TRBD1 identical over 7 bases. This CDR3 has 16 residues. Trimming removed 5 bases from V and 3 bases from J; junction bases left unmatched: 12. Germline values: CDR1 LGHNA, CDR2 YNFKEQ. The CDR3 nucleotides are TGTGCCAGCAGCTACCGACGAGGAGGACAGGACTATGGCTACACCTTC. Residues: CASSYRRGGQDYGYTF.

This clonotype came up a few times. The V call is TRBV28, the J call TRBJ1-2; D gene uncertain. Germline V lookup: CDR1 MDHEN, CDR2 SYDVKM. The CDR3 extends over 12 amino acids. Trimming pared 0 bases from V and 8 bases from J, leaving 7 bases between. The CDR3 spells CASSLWYGGYTF. The CDR3, as DNA: TGTGCCAGCAGTTTATGGTACGGGGGCTACACCTTC.

Only a few counts were recorded for this clonotype. V gene TRBV6-2 or TRBV6-3 combines with J gene TRBJ1-2; perhaps TRBD1 as D (6 bases). The V end was cut by 5 bases, the J end by 8 bases, with 15 bases between. The CDR3 is 13 residues long. Germline-derived CDR1 and CDR2 are MNHEY and SVGEGT. The CDR3 DNA follows: TGTGCCAGCAGTCGGACAGTGCAAGAGGGCTACACCTTC. As protein: CASSRTVQEGYTF.

Of note for this clonotype: The junction and the germline gene differ at one end; a read error may be behind it. V is TRBV5-1 and J is TRBJ1-5, with a possible D match to TRBD1 (5 bases). The CDR3 has 15 amino acids. Germline assignment: CDR1 SGHRS and CDR2 YFSETQ. CDR3 bases: TGCGCCAGCAGCTTGTTCGGGGGGTCGAATCAGCCCCGGCATTTT. Amino acid sequence: CASSLFGGSNQPRHF. Using reference TRBV5-1 and TRBJ1-5 for the parts outside the CDR3, the full variable domain is KAGVTQTPRYLIKTRGQQVTLSCSPISGHRSVSWYQQTPGQGLQFLFEYFSETQRNKGNFPGRFSGRQFSNSRSEMNVSTLELGDSALYLCASSLFGGSNQPRHFGDGTRLSIL.

The chain recombines TRBV10-3 with TRBJ2-6; D ambiguous. V lost 7 bases and J lost 4, with 5 bases in between. Germline V gene lookup returns CDR1 ENHRY and CDR2 SYGVKD. The CDR3 has 12 residues. DNA for the CDR3: TGTGCCATCAAAAGCGGGGCCAACGTCCTGACTTTC. Translation gives CAIKSGANVLTF.

V is TRBV10-3 and J is TRBJ1-2; 7 bases map to TRBD1. This CDR3 region has 13 residues. Trimming cost V 6 bases and J 6 bases; bases outside gene matches: 7. CDR1 is ENHRY and CDR2 is SYGVKD in the germline V gene. CDR3 sequence reads: CAIRTGLKHGYTF. CDR3 nucleotide sequence: TGTGCCATCAGGACAGGGTTGAAGCATGGCTACACCTTC.

This chain connects TRBV4-2 to TRBJ2-3; 7 nucleotides align to TRBD1. CDR1 LGHNA and CDR2 YNFKEQ come from the germline V gene. The CDR3 is 15 residues long. V dropped 5 bases and J dropped 4; count of bases not matched to a gene: 9. The CDR3 DNA reads as TGTGCCAGCAGCTTAATGTGGGACAGACCAGATACGCAGTATTTT. Protein product: CASSLMWDRPDTQYF.

This clonotype occurred a few times. The rearrangement joins TRBV28 to TRBJ2-7; 10 nucleotides match TRBD2. CDR1 is MDHEN, CDR2 SYDVKM, per germline. The V segment lost 8 bases and the J segment 0 bases; nucleotides outside the gene matches: 4. The CDR3 consists of 14 residues. CDR3 region: CASESGGASYEQYF. The CDR3 coding sequence is TGTGCCAGCGAGAGCGGGGGGGCCTCCTACGAGCAGTACTTC.

The chain recombines TRBV6-2 or TRBV6-3 with TRBJ2-1, with 13 bases fitting TRBD2. CDR3 length: 18 residues. CDR1 MNHEY and CDR2 SVGEGT come from the germline V gene. V was pared by 6 bases and J by 6 bases, with 14 bases of the junction left unmatched. In nucleotides, the CDR3 is TGTGCCAGCAGGAGGGGGCCCCACCGACTAGCGGGGGGCAATGAGCAGTTCTTC. Amino acid sequence: CASRRGPHRLAGGNEQFF.

V is TRBV10-3 and J is TRBJ2-3; D perhaps matches TRBD1 (6 bases). Between the trimmed V and J ends, which lost 10 bases and 2 bases, there was a span of 16 bases. The germline V gene has CDR1 ENHRY and CDR2 SYGVKD. This CDR3 has 14 amino acids. CDR3 sequence: CATSDRLFTDTQYF. CDR3 sequence (DNA): TGTGCCACTTCGGACAGATTGTTCACAGATACGCAGTATTTT.

This clonotype occurred a few times. CDR3 residues: CASRVIGENEQFF. CDR3 nucleotides: TGTGCCAGCAGGGTGATCGGGGAGAATGAGCAGTTCTTC. The rearrangement joins TRBV6-2 or TRBV6-3 to TRBJ2-1, with D tentatively TRBD2 (5 bases). Germline assignment: CDR1 MNHEY and CDR2 SVGEGT. The CDR3 extends over 13 amino acids. V was pared by 6 bases and J by 7 bases, with 13 bases between.

A few counts support this clonotype. The rearrangement joins TRBV6-2 or TRBV6-3 to TRBJ2-7, with D unresolved. Germline values: CDR1 MNHEY, CDR2 SVGEGT. V gave up 5 bases and J gave up 6 bases, with 8 bases separating them. The CDR3 length is 11 residues. CDR3: CASSPLSEQYF. CDR3 in DNA: TGTGCCAGCAGTCCTTTGAGCGAGCAGTACTTC.

This clonotype has at least ten counts. The CDR3 sequence is CASSFRRAYEQYF. The CDR3 coding sequence is TGTGCCAGCAGCTTTCGCAGGGCCTACGAGCAGTACTTC. This chain uses TRBV7-2 with TRBJ2-7; maybe TRBD1 (5 bases). Deletions cut 3 bases from V and 2 bases from J, with 8 bases between. CDR3 length: 13 amino acids. Germline CDR1 reads SGHTA; CDR2 reads FQGNSA. Combining the CDR3 with reference TRBV7-2 and TRBJ2-7 gives the whole variable domain GAGVSQSPSNKVTEKGKDVELRCDPISGHTALYWYRQSLGQGLEFLIYFQGNSAPDKSGLPSDRFSAERTGGSVSTLTIQRTQQEDSAVYLCASSFRRAYEQYFGPGTRLTVT.